The 20 T cell receptor beta chains given below trace back to one sample, sequenced in a study of cytomegalovirus exposure and HLA in healthy donors. PCR involved 60 Vbeta and 13 Jbeta primers. This table comes from immunoSEQ multiplex PCR, and its TCRdb copy is limited to in-frame clones, with some not included. The profile shows approximately 93,000 clones, just under 80% of them singletons. The source material was PBMCs. The receptors stem from a woman aged 40 to 50 in good health and CMV-seronegative.

This clone was seen only once. The chain combines TRBV28 with TRBJ1-4; TRBD1 agrees at 12 bases. V lost 6 bases and J lost 1; bases outside the gene matches: 6. Germline V lookup: CDR1 MDHEN, CDR2 SYDVKM. The CDR3 is 17 residues long. Here the CDR3 reads CASRTGTGGKTNEKLFF. The CDR3 DNA reads TGTGCCAGCAGGACCGGGACAGGGGGCAAAACTAATGAAAAACTGTTTTTT. The entire variable domain, with the rest obtained from reference TRBV28 and TRBJ1-4, is as follows: DVKVTQSSRYLVKRTGEKVFLECVQDMDHENMFWYRQDPGLGLRLIYFSYDVKMKEKGDIPEGYSVSREKKERFSLILESASTNQTSMYLCASRTGTGGKTNEKLFFGSGTQLSVL.

The chain joins TRBV4-3 to TRBJ2-5; TRBD1 agrees at 9 bases. From germline, CDR1 is LGHNA and CDR2 YSLEER. The CDR3 length is 14 residues. V shed 1 base, J shed 11 bases, and the junction held 8 bases outside the gene matches. The CDR3 sequence is CASSQAQGAREQYF. The DNA for the CDR3 is TGCGCCAGCAGCCAAGCACAGGGGGCAAGAGAGCAGTACTTC.

The genes are TRBV14 and TRBJ1-4; 7 bases line up with TRBD1. After removal of 2 bases from V and 5 bases from J, the junction contained 8 bases not matched to a gene. CDR3 size: 16 residues. Germline CDR1 SGHDN, CDR2 FVKESK. CDR3 protein: CASSQLTGARNEKLFF. CDR3 in DNA: TGTGCCAGCAGCCAACTTACAGGGGCTAGAAATGAAAAACTGTTTTTT.

The V gene is TRBV2, the J gene TRBJ1-5; D is uncertain. Per germline, CDR1 SNHLY and CDR2 FYNNEI. The CDR3 is 14 amino acids. Trimming removed 6 bases from V and 5 bases from J, with 14 bases in between. CDR3 sequence reads: CASRLGSQYQPQHF. The CDR3 DNA reads TGTGCCAGCAGACTCGGGTCCCAATATCAGCCCCAGCATTTT.

The V gene is TRBV4-3, the J gene TRBJ2-5; 7 nucleotides align to TRBD2. In germline, CDR1 is LGHNA, CDR2 YSLEER. V gave up 0 bases and J gave up 5 bases; unmatched junction bases: 15. The CDR3 runs 18 residues. The CDR3 loop is CASSQDQAVGGPWETQYF. The CDR3 nucleotides are TGCGCCAGCAGCCAAGATCAGGCAGTGGGAGGGCCTTGGGAGACCCAGTACTTC.

This sequence joins TRBV7-2 and TRBJ1-4; no reliable D call. Germline CDR1 is SGHTA and CDR2 is FQGNSA. The V and J ends lost 3 bases and 8 bases respectively, with 10 bases between them. The CDR3 is made up of 13 amino acids. The CDR3 nucleotides read TGTGCCAGCAGCTTGGAGATGTCGGAAAAACTGTTTTTT. Translation gives CASSLEMSEKLFF. Supplemented by reference TRBV7-2 and TRBJ1-4, the full variable domain reads GAGVSQSPSNKVTEKGKDVELRCDPISGHTALYWYRQSLGQGLEFLIYFQGNSAPDKSGLPSDRFSAERTGGSVSTLTIQRTQQEDSAVYLCASSLEMSEKLFFGSGTQLSVL.

The chain carries TRBV19 and TRBJ1-1; D may be TRBD1 (5 bases). CDR1 and CDR2 (germline): LNHDA, SQIVND (reference sequence). The V and J ends lost 3 bases and 4 bases respectively, with 12 bases between them. There are 14 residues in the CDR3. CDR3 nucleotides: TGTGCCAGTAGTATGGCAGGGACTGCCACTGAAGCTTTCTTT. This translates into CASSMAGTATEAFF. The full variable domain, rest sourced from reference TRBV19 and TRBJ1-1, is DGGITQSPKYLFRKEGQNVTLSCEQNLNHDAMYWYRQDPGQGLRLIYYSQIVNDFQKGDIAEGYSVSREKKESFPLTVTSAQKNPTAFYLCASSMAGTATEAFFGQGTRLTVV.

Worth noting for this clone: An end of the junction does not agree with germline; a read error may underlie this. The genes are TRBV4-2 and TRBJ1-1; D possibly corresponds to TRBD1 (5 bases). CDR1 and CDR2 (germline): LGHNA, YNFKEQ. The CDR3 consists of 14 residues. The CDR3 spells CASSLAGVKTEAFF. The CDR3 DNA reads as TGTGCCAGCAGCCTCGCGGGGGTGAAAACTGAAGCTTTCTTT.

The chain joins TRBV10-3 to TRBJ2-7; 7 nucleotides align to TRBD2. The germline CDR1 and CDR2 sequences are ENHRY and SYGVKD. The CDR3 length is 15 residues. V was clipped by 3 bases and J by 1 base; unmatched bases: 6. In DNA form, the CDR3 reads TGTGCCATCAGTGACACTAGCGTCGGGTCCTACGAGCAGTACTTC. Amino acid sequence: CAISDTSVGSYEQYF.

The J gene is TRBJ2-5, the V gene TRBV7-3; D might be TRBD1 (6 bases). The last part of the DNA fits TRBJ2-7 better; the J call may be wrong. Germline V CDR1 and CDR2: SGHTA, FQGTGA. CDR3 length equals 14 residues. CDR3 sequence reads: CASSLTGTSYEQYF. In DNA form, the CDR3 reads TGTGCCAGCAGCTTAACGGGGACATCCTACGAGCAGTACTTC.

The genes are TRBV15 and TRBJ2-1; D may be TRBD2 (6 bases). With 5 bases removed from V and 6 bases from J, the gap between germline ends came to 8 bases. Germline V gene sequence: CDR1 LNHNV, CDR2 YYDKDF (reference sequence). The length of the CDR3 is 12 residues. The CDR3, as DNA: TGTGCCACCAGCTTGGGGGGCAATGAGCAGTTCTTC. Residues: CATSLGGNEQFF.

V and J are TRBV7-6 and TRBJ1-4, with TRBD1 identical over 9 bases. This CDR3 region has 16 residues. Losses at the gene ends were 5 bases for V and 8 bases for J; bases not matched to a gene: 12. CDR1 is SGHVS, CDR2 FNYEAQ, per germline. CDR3 sequence: CASSLGTGREGEKLFF. In DNA, the CDR3 is TGTGCCAGCAGCCTCGGGACAGGGCGCGAAGGGGAAAAACTGTTTTTT.

This clone was seen only a few times. The chain links TRBV15 to TRBJ2-1; 7 positions agree with TRBD1. CDR3 size: 13 residues. With V trimmed by 9 bases and J by 2 bases, 4 bases remained unmatched. Germline V gene sequence: CDR1 LNHNV, CDR2 YYDKDF (reference sequence). CDR3 bases: TGTGCCACTAACAGGGGAACCTACAATGAGCAGTTCTTC. Translating it yields CATNRGTYNEQFF.

V usage is TRBV9 and J usage is TRBJ2-1; weak D call: TRBD1 (6 bases). CDR3 size: 15 residues. V dropped 0 bases and J dropped 7 bases, with 14 bases sitting between them. Germline V gene sequence: CDR1 SGDLS, CDR2 YYNGEE. This CDR3 reads CASSVGRGIVNEQFF. The CDR3 DNA sequence: TGTGCCAGCAGCGTAGGCAGGGGAATTGTAAATGAGCAGTTCTTC.

The V and J genes are TRBV2 and TRBJ2-5, with 8 bases fitting TRBD1. Germline-derived CDR1 and CDR2 are SNHLY and FYNNEI. V shed 6 bases, J shed 6 bases, and the junction held 6 bases outside the gene matches. The length of the CDR3 is 13 residues. CDR3 nucleotide sequence: TGTGCCAGCAGAAACAGGACAGGGAAGACCCAGTACTTC. Translating gives CASRNRTGKTQYF.

As DNA, the CDR3 is TGTGCCAGTAGTATAAGCAGGAACAATCAGCCCCAGCATTTT. Amino acids: CASSISRNNQPQHF. The chain has TRBV19 and TRBJ1-5; D gene ambiguous. Germline V gene data show CDR1 as LNHDA and CDR2 as SQIVND (reference sequence). This CDR3 is 14 amino acids long. Trimming shortened V by 2 bases and J by 3 bases, and 8 bases separated the two germline ends.

The rearrangement joins TRBV5-1 to TRBJ1-1; 7 bases are a match to TRBD1. The junction had 6 bases not matched to a gene; V was cut back by 1 base and J by 3 bases. Germline V gives CDR1 SGHRS, CDR2 YFSETQ. This CDR3 has 15 amino acids. CDR3 sequence reads: CASSLKTGVDTEAFF. The CDR3 nucleotides are TGCGCCAGCAGCTTGAAAACAGGGGTGGACACTGAAGCTTTCTTT.

The gene calls are TRBV9 and TRBJ2-7; TRBD2 matches 7 bases. The germline CDR1 and CDR2 sequences are SGDLS and YYNGEE. V shed 3 bases and J 6 bases; nucleotides not matched to a gene: 12. The CDR3 is made up of 15 amino acids. This CDR3 is CASSASTRGVGEQYF. The DNA of the CDR3 is TGTGCCAGCAGCGCCTCCACCCGGGGGGTGGGCGAGCAGTACTTC.

V gene TRBV7-2 combines with J gene TRBJ2-7; tentative D call: TRBD2 (5 bases). The length of the CDR3 is 13 residues. CDR1 is SGHTA, CDR2 FQGNSA, per germline. The ends were cut back, 4 bases at V and 3 bases at J, with 10 bases in the middle. This chain's CDR3 is CASSYGLDYEQYF. CDR3 coding DNA: TGTGCCAGCAGCTACGGACTCGACTACGAGCAGTACTTC.

The J gene is TRBJ2-3, the V gene TRBV15, with D unclear. This CDR3 spans 15 amino acids. Germline CDR1 reads LNHNV; CDR2 reads YYDKDF (reference sequence). The ends were cut back, 0 bases at V and 2 bases at J, with 9 bases in the middle. This chain's CDR3 is CATSRDRVYTDTQYF. The CDR3 bases are TGTGCCACCAGCAGAGATCGGGTTTACACAGATACGCAGTATTTT.